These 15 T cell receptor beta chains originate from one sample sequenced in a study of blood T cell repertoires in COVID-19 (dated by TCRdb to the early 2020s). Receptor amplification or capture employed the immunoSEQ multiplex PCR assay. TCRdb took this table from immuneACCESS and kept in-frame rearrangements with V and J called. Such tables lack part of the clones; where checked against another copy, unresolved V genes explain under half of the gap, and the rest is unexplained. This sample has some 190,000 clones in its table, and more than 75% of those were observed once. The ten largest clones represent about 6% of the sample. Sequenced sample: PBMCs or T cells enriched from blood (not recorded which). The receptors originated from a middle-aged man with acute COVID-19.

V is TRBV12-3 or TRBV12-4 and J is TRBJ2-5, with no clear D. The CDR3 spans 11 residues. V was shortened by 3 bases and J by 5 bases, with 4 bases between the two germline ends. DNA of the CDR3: TGTGCCAGCAGTTTGGGCGAGACCCAGTACTTC. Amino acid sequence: CASSLGETQYF.

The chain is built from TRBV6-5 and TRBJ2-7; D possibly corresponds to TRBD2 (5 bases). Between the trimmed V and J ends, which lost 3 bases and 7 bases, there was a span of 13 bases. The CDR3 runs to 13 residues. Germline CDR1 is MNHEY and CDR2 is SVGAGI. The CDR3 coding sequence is TGTGCCAGCAGTTATCTGGGAGCACAGGAGCAGTACTTC. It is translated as CASSYLGAQEQYF.

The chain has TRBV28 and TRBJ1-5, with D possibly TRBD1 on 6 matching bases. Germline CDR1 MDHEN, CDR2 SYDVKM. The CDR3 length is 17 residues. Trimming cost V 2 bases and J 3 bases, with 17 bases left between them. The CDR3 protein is CASSLIPGGLYNQPQHF. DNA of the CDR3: TGTGCCAGCAGTTTAATTCCGGGGGGCCTCTACAATCAGCCCCAGCATTTT. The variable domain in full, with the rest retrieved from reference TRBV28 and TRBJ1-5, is DVKVTQSSRYLVKRTGEKVFLECVQDMDHENMFWYRQDPGLGLRLIYFSYDVKMKEKGDIPEGYSVSREKKERFSLILESASTNQTSMYLCASSLIPGGLYNQPQHFGDGTRLSIL.

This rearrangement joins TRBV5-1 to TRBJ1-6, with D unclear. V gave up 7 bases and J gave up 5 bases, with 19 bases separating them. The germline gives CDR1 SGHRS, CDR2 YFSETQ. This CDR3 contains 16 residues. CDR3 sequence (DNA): TGCGCCAGCCGAGGCGGGTCGGGCATGGATAATTCACCCCTCCACTTT. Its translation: CASRGGSGMDNSPLHF.

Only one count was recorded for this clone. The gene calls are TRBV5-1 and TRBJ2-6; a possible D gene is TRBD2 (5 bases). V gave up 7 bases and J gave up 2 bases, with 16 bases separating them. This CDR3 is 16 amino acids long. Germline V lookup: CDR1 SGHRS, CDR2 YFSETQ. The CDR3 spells CASGNGNRAGANVLTF. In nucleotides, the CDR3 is TGCGCCAGCGGCAACGGGAATAGGGCTGGGGCCAACGTCCTGACTTTC.

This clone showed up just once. The CDR3 reads CASSTEGDSIIYQPQHF. The CDR3 DNA reads TGTGCCAGTAGTACCGAAGGGGACAGTATTATATATCAGCCCCAGCATTTT. V usage is TRBV19 and J usage is TRBJ1-5; 7 nucleotides match TRBD1. V was pared by 4 bases and J by 5 bases, with 14 bases of the junction left unmatched. Germline V lookup: CDR1 LNHDA, CDR2 SQIVND (reference sequence). This CDR3 has 17 residues.

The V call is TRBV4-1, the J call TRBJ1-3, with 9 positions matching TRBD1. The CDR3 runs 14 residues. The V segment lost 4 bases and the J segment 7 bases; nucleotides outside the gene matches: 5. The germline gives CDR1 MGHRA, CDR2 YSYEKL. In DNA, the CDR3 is TGCGCCAGCAGCCTACAGGGGGCTTGGAACACCATATATTTT. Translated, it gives CASSLQGAWNTIYF.

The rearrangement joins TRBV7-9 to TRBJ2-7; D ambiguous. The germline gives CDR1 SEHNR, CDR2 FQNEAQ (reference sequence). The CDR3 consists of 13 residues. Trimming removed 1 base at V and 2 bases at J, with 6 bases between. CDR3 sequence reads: CASSLGSPYEQYF. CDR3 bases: TGTGCCAGCAGCTTAGGTAGTCCCTACGAGCAGTACTTC. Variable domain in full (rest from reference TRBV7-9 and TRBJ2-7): DTGVSQNPRHKITKRGQNVTFRCDPISEHNRLYWYRQTLGQGPEFLTYFQNEAQLEKSRLLSDRFSAERPKGSFSTLEIQRTEQGDSAMYLCASSLGSPYEQYFGPGTRLTVT.

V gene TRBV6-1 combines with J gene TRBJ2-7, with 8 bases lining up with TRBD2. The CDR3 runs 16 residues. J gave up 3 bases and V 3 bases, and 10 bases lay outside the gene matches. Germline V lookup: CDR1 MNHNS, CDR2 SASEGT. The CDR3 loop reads CASSDRGGAKRYEQYF. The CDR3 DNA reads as TGTGCCAGCAGTGACCGGGGGGGAGCAAAACGCTACGAGCAGTACTTC.

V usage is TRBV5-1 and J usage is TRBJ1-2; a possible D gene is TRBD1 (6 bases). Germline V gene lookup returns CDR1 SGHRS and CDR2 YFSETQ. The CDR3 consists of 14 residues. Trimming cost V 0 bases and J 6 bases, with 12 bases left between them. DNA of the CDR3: TGCGCCAGCAGCTTGGAAGGGGGAGACCATGGCTACACCTTC. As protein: CASSLEGGDHGYTF.

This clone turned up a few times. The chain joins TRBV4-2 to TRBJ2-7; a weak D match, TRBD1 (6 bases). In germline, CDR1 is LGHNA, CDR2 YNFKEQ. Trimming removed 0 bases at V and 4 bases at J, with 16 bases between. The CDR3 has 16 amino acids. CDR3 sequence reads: CASSQDRTASFYEQYF. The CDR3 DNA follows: TGTGCCAGCAGCCAAGATCGGACAGCCTCCTTTTACGAGCAGTACTTC.

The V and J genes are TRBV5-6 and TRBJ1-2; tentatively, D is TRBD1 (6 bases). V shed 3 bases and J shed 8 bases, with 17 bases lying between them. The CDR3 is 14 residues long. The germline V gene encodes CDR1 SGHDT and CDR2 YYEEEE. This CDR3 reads CASSWDPQGPGYTF. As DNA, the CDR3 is TGTGCCAGCAGCTGGGATCCCCAGGGGCCCGGCTACACCTTC. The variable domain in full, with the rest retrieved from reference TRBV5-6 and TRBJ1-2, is DAGVTQSPTHLIKTRGQQVTLRCSPKSGHDTVSWYQQALGQGPQFIFQYYEEEERQRGNFPDRFSGHQFPNYSSELNVNALLLGDSALYLCASSWDPQGPGYTFGSGTRLTVV.

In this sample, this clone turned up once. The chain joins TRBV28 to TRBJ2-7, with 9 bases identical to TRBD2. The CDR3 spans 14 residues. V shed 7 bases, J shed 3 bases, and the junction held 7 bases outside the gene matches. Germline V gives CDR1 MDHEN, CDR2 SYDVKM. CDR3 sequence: CASIKGREGYEQYF. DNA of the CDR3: TGTGCCAGCATTAAAGGGCGGGAGGGCTACGAGCAGTACTTC.

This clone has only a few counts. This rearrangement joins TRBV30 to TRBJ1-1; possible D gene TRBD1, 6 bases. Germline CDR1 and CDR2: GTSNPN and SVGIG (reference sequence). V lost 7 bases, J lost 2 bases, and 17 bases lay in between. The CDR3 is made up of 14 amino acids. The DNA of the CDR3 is TGTGCCTTCGGTGCGGGGGGGCGAAACACTGAAGCTTTCTTT. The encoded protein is CAFGAGGRNTEAFF.

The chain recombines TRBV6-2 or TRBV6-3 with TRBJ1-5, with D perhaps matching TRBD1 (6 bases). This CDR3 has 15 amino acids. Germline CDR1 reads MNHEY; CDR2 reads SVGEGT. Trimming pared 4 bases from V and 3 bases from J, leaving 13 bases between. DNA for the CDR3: TGTGCCAGCAGTTCACAGGGTTCGGTCAATCAGCCCCAGCATTTT. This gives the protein CASSSQGSVNQPQHF.